This is a list of T cell receptor beta chains from one sample in a study of T cell responses to AZD1222 COVID-19 vaccine. The data were produced by immunoSEQ multiplex PCR, yet TCRdb's version contains in-frame clones alone and is incomplete. The table includes tens of thousands of clones, 88% detected once. Material: peripheral blood, obtained on day 0 of AZD1222 vaccination. The receptors originated from an adult in good health. CDR3s include the opening cysteine and the closing phenylalanine or tryptophan. The order of the fields is clone size, J gene, D gene, V gene, CDR3 DNA, CDR3 protein. The D gene is left open where the match is weak. Some rows have no size entry. The others give once, few or many, or a class for an expanded clone.

>NA|TRBJ2-4|NA|TRBV19
TGTGCCAGTAGTGAGGGGACCCTAGCCAAAAACATTCAGTACTTC
CASSEGTLAKNIQYF
>NA|TRBJ1-5|NA|TRBV24-1
TGTGCCACCGGGAGTGTCGGGCCCCAGCATTTT
CATGSVGPQHF
>NA|TRBJ2-1|NA|TRBV21-1
TGTGCCAGCAGCATCCGTCCCGGGACTAGCGGGAGACGGTCCCCCTACAATGAGCAGTTCTTC
CASSIRPGTSGRRSPYNEQFF
>NA|TRBJ1-2|TRBD1|TRBV20-1
TGCAGTGCCGACAGGGACGGCTACACCTTC
CSADRDGYTF
>NA|TRBJ2-1|NA|TRBV27
TGTGCCAGCAGGGACACCAGCTCCTACAATGAGCAGTTCTTC
CASRDTSSYNEQFF
>few|TRBJ1-2|NA|TRBV11-2
TGTGCCAGCAGCTTCTCGACTGAAAACTATGGCTACACCTTC
CASSFSTENYGYTF
>NA|TRBJ1-2|TRBD1|TRBV7-9
TGTGCCAGCAGCAACCCAGGGGGCGTCTATGGCTACACCTTC
CASSNPGGVYGYTF
>medium-sized|TRBJ2-1|TRBD2|TRBV2
TGTGCCAGCAGGGGCACTCTAGCGGGGACCGACTACAATGAGCAGTTCTTC
CASRGTLAGTDYNEQFF
>once|TRBJ2-3|TRBD1|TRBV5-1
TGCGCCAGCAGCTTGGGTACAGGGGGGAGCACAGATACGCAGTATTTT
CASSLGTGGSTDTQYF
>NA|TRBJ2-3|NA|TRBV5-1
TGCGCCAGCAGCTTGGGATGGGGGTTGGTAGATACGCAGTATTTT
CASSLGWGLVDTQYF
>NA|TRBJ1-1|NA|TRBV12-3/TRBV12-4
TGTGCCAGCAGTTCCCTGACTGAAGCTTTCTTT
CASSSLTEAFF
>NA|TRBJ2-7|NA|TRBV7-2
TGTGCCAGCAGCGCCTACAGCGACGTCTCCTACGAGCAGTACTTC
CASSAYSDVSYEQYF
>once|TRBJ1-1|NA|TRBV9
TGTGCCAGCAGCTCCGGGGGGAACACTGAAGCTTTCTTT
CASSSGGNTEAFF
>NA|TRBJ1-1|NA|TRBV20-1
TGCAGTGCGGCACGGACCCCTGAAGCTTTCTTT
CSAARTPEAFF
>NA|TRBJ1-1|TRBD1|TRBV7-2
TGTGCCAGCAGCTTCTACAGGGGAGACACTGAAGCTTTCTTT
CASSFYRGDTEAFF
>NA|TRBJ2-3|TRBD2|TRBV10-3
TGTGCCAGGGGACTAGCGGGAGGGCCCACAGATACGCAGTATTTT
CARGLAGGPTDTQYF
>NA|TRBJ1-6|NA|TRBV20-1
TGCAGTGCTAGTAATTACGGAACCTCCTATAATTCACCCCTCCACTTT
CSASNYGTSYNSPLHF
>NA|TRBJ2-1|TRBD2|TRBV7-9
TGTGCCAGCCCAGGACTAGCGGGACCGAATGAGCAGTTCTTC
CASPGLAGPNEQFF
>NA|TRBJ2-7|TRBD2|TRBV25-1
TGTGCCAGCAGACCCTTCCCAAGACTAGCGGGCCCCTACGAGCAGTACTTC
CASRPFPRLAGPYEQYF
>NA|TRBJ2-7|NA|TRBV6-2/TRBV6-3
TGTGCCAGCAGTTATGGCCTAGCCGGCTCCTACGAGCAGTACTTC
CASSYGLAGSYEQYF
>NA|TRBJ2-7|TRBD1|TRBV6-2/TRBV6-3
TGTGCCAGCAGTTATGGGACAGGGGTTGTCTACGAGCAGTACTTC
CASSYGTGVVYEQYF
>NA|TRBJ2-3|NA|TRBV5-4
TGTGCCAGCAGCCCCAGGGGAGCGAGCACAGATACGCAGTATTTT
CASSPRGASTDTQYF
>NA|TRBJ2-1|TRBD1|TRBV5-4
TGTGCCAGCAGCTCGAGAGGGACAGTCAAAGATGAGCAGTTCTTC
CASSSRGTVKDEQFF
>NA|TRBJ2-3|TRBD2|TRBV19
TGTGCCAGTAGTATAGGACAGTTTTTCAGCGGGGGACCTCGCACAGATACGCAGTATTTT
CASSIGQFFSGGPRTDTQYF
>few|TRBJ1-6|TRBD1|TRBV2
TGTGCCAGCAGTGCCAGGGGGACCTTTGTCTATAATTCACCCCTCCACTTT
CASSARGTFVYNSPLHF
>NA|TRBJ2-2|TRBD1|TRBV19
TGTGCCAGTAGTTTCCTAGGGACAGCTACCGGGGAGCTGTTTTTT
CASSFLGTATGELFF
>NA|TRBJ1-5|NA|TRBV28
TGTGCCAGCAGTTCGGGAGGGTCCCATCAGCCCCAGCATTTT
CASSSGGSHQPQHF
>few|TRBJ2-7|NA|TRBV6-5
TGTGCCAGCCAGGGGTCAAGGGAGCAGTACTTC
CASQGSREQYF
>NA|TRBJ2-4|TRBD2|TRBV4-2
TGTGCCAGCAGCCGGGAGACTAGCAGGGTAAACATTCAGTACTTC
CASSRETSRVNIQYF
>NA|TRBJ1-2|NA|TRBV7-2
TGTGCCAGCAGCCCATTCGGGCCGAATTTTAACTATGGCTACACCTTC
CASSPFGPNFNYGYTF
>NA|TRBJ2-3|NA|TRBV5-1
TGCGCCAGCAGCTTGGTGGCCTCCTGGACTGGGGACGGCACAGATACGCAGTATTTT
CASSLVASWTGDGTDTQYF
>few|TRBJ1-2|NA|TRBV7-9
TGTGCCAGCAGCTTAAACCAGGAGGACTATGGCTACACCTTC
CASSLNQEDYGYTF
>NA|TRBJ2-7|NA|TRBV19
TGTGCCAGTAGTCCGCTGGGACGGACTGACGAGCAGTACTTC
CASSPLGRTDEQYF
>NA|TRBJ1-1|NA|TRBV5-1
TGCGCCAGCAGCACGGGACCGACGAACACTGAAGCTTTCTTT
CASSTGPTNTEAFF
>NA|TRBJ1-1|NA|TRBV7-3
TGTGCCAGCAGCTTGACAATGAACACTGAAGCTTTCTTT
CASSLTMNTEAFF
>NA|TRBJ1-3|NA|TRBV5-6
TGTGCCAGCAGCCCCGGGACGACCTCTGGAAACACCATATATTTT
CASSPGTTSGNTIYF
>NA|TRBJ1-5|TRBD1|TRBV7-9
TGTGCCAGCAGCCCACAGGGGGCAGCCCAGCCCCAGCATTTT
CASSPQGAAQPQHF